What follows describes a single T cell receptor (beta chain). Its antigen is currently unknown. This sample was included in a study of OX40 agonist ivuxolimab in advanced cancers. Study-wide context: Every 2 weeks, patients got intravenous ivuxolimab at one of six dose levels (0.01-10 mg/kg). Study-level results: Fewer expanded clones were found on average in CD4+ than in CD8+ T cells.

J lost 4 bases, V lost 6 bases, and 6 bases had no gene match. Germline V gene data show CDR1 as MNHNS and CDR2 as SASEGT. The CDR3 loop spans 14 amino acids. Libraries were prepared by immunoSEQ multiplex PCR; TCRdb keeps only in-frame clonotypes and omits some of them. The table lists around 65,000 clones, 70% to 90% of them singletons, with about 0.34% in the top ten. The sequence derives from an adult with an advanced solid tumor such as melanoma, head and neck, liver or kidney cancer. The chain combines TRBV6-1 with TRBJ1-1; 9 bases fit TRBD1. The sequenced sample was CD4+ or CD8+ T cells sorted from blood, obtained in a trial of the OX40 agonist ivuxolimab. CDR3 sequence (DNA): TGTGCCAGCAGCCCCGGACAGGGGTTCACTGAAGCTTTCTTT. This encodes CASSPGQGFTEAFF.